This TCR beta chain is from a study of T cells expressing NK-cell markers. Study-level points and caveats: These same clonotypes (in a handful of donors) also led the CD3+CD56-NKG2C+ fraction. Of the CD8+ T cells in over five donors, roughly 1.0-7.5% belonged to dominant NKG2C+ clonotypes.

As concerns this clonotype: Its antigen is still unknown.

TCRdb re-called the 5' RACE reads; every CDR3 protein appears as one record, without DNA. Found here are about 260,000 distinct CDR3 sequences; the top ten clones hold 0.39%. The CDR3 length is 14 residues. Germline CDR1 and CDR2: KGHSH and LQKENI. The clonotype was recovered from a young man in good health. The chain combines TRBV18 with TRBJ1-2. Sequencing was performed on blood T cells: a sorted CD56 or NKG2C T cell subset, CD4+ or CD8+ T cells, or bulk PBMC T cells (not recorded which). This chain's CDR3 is CASSPPADNYGYTF.